A single sample gave rise to the 5 T cell receptor beta chains below, sequenced in a study of T cells in Graves' hyperthyroidism and ophthalmopathy. Amplification targeted TCR beta CDR3 regions from RNA transcripts. A set of HTBI primers served as the primers for a first-round RT-PCR of the TCR CDR3. TCRdb analysed the multiplex PCR reads with MiXCR anew, one entry per CDR3 protein. The sample carries around 760,000 distinct CDR3 sequences, approximately 40% recorded once. Sample: blood. The receptors were gathered from a woman between 40 and 55 years old with Graves' hyperthyroidism.

In its sample, this clonotype was seen a few times. The chain employs TRBV7-8 and TRBJ2-7; TRBD1 might be the D (5 bases). The CDR3 contains 15 residues. From germline, CDR1 is SGHVS and CDR2 FQNEAQ. V was shortened by 0 bases and J by 5 bases, with 14 bases between the two germline ends. The CDR3, as DNA: TGTGCCAGCAGCTTAGCCGCAGGGCCGGTGAACGAGCAGTACTTC. Protein product: CASSLAAGPVNEQYF. The full variable domain, completed using reference TRBV7-8 and TRBJ2-7, is GAGVSQSPRYKVAKRGQDVALRCDPISGHVSLFWYQQALGQGPEFLTYFQNEAQLDKSGLPSDRFFAERPEGSVSTLKIQRTQQEDSAVYLCASSLAAGPVNEQYFGPGTRLTVT.

This clonotype was recorded only once. A clone one base away is much larger, so this may be a read error. CDR3 sequence: CASGGDRSNTEAFF. The CDR3 region has the DNA TGTGCCAGCGGGGGGGACAGATCGAACACTGAAGCTTTCTTT. The chain carries TRBV7-9 and TRBJ1-1, with TRBD1 identical over 7 bases. In germline, CDR1 is SEHNR, CDR2 FQNEAQ (reference sequence). The CDR3 length is 14 residues. J was trimmed by 1 base and V by 8 bases; bases with no gene match: 7.

At least ten counts were recorded for this clonotype. V gene TRBV2 combines with J gene TRBJ1-2; no firm D call. CDR3 length: 11 amino acids. V was shortened by 7 bases and J by 5 bases, with 8 bases between the two germline ends. CDR1 SNHLY and CDR2 FYNNEI come from the germline V gene. DNA for the CDR3: TGTGCCAGCATGAGAGTTTATGGCTACACCTTC. It is translated as CASMRVYGYTF.

This clonotype showed up just a few times. The CDR3 nucleotides read TGTGCCAGCAGCCAATCCTTCGCAGCGGCCGTCTCCTACGAGCAGTACTTC. This codes for CASSQSFAAAVSYEQYF. This sequence joins TRBV6-5 and TRBJ2-7, with D perhaps TRBD2 (5 bases). Deletions cut 6 bases from V and 0 bases from J, with 21 bases between. This CDR3 region has 17 residues. Germline V gene lookup returns CDR1 MNHEY and CDR2 SVGAGI.

Only a few counts were recorded for this clonotype. This sequence joins TRBV7-2 and TRBJ2-7; possible D gene TRBD2, 6 bases. Deletions cut 6 bases from V and 0 bases from J, with 12 bases between. The CDR3 length is 14 residues. Germline CDR1 and CDR2: SGHTA and FQGNSA. The CDR3 DNA reads as TGTGCCAGCAGAAGGGACGGGAGCTCCTACGAGCAGTACTTC. This codes for CASRRDGSSYEQYF.